This T cell receptor beta chain was retrieved from a study of OX40 agonist ivuxolimab in advanced cancers. In its sample, this clone was seen once. As yet, its antigen is unknown. Drawing of blood for sampling happened at baseline, at cycle 4 day 1, and at cycle 7 day 1. The germline V gene has CDR1 MDHEN and CDR2 SYDVKM. Trimming at V came to 6 bases and at J to 4 bases, leaving 11 bases not matched to a gene. The CDR3 loop spans 15 amino acids. Clones were read by immunoSEQ multiplex PCR, and TCRdb kept only the in-frame ones, dropping some. Seen here are some 13,000 clones, around 93% observed once, and the top ten hold approximately 23%. General study points: On average, a greater number of expanded clones characterised CD8+ T cells relative to CD4+.

The V gene is TRBV28, the J gene TRBJ2-7, with 8 bases that match TRBD1. The material sequenced was CD4+ or CD8+ T cells sorted from blood, taken in a trial of the OX40 agonist ivuxolimab. The TCR was taken from an adult with an advanced solid tumor such as melanoma, head and neck, liver or kidney cancer. CDR3 nucleotide sequence: TGTGCCAGCAGCCACCCCCCAGGGGGCATATACGAGCAGTACTTC. Protein product: CASSHPPGGIYEQYF.